This TCR beta chain originates from a study of T cell repertoires in cytomegalovirus infection. The CDR3 runs 15 residues. The V gene end was trimmed by 3 bases and the J gene end by 6 bases; junction bases not matched to a gene: 5. The germline V gene encodes CDR1 SGHDN and CDR2 FVKESK. TCRdb re-analysed the reads in MiXCR, keeping a single row per CDR3 protein. The data hold about 740,000 distinct CDR3 sequences, with 35% to 45% observed a single time. V is TRBV14 and J is TRBJ2-2; 9 bases align to TRBD2. This clonotype was obtained from a human donor in good health (CMV status not recorded). Some clones in this sample may be carry-over from other donors' samples. Material: PBMCs. The CDR3 region is CASSQELAGPGELFF. CDR3 bases: TGTGCCAGCAGCCAGGAACTAGCGGGCCCCGGGGAGCTGTTTTTT.